One TCR beta chain is described in this entry. Germline lookup yields CDR1 KGHSH and CDR2 LQKENI. This CDR3 comprises 13 residues. The V and J ends lost 0 bases and 8 bases respectively, with 8 bases between them. This entry belongs to a study of glioma-infiltrating T cells after dendritic cell vaccination. Blood PBMC samples: pre-vaccination, two weeks post third vaccination, and at tumor progression. Produced via immunoSEQ multiplex PCR; TCRdb's table is partial and in-frame only. This table has 80,000 to 100,000 clones, 79% appearing once. This chain links TRBV18 with TRBJ1-3; D is unclear. Sequences were derived from blood, sampled before dendritic cell vaccination. The clonotype was recovered from a human donor with glioblastoma. The CDR3 coding sequence is TGTGCCAGCTCACCACCGACAATCGACACCATATATTTT. Translation gives CASSPPTIDTIYF.